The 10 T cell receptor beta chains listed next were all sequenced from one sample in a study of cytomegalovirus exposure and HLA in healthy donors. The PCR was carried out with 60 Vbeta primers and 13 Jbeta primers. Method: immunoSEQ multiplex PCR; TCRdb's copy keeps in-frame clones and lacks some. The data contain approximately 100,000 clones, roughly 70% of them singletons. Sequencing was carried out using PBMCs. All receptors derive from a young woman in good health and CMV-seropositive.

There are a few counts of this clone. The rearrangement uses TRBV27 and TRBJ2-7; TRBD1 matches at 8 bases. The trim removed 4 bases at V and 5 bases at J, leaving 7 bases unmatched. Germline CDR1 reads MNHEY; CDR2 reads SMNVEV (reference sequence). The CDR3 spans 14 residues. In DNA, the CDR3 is TGTGCCAGCAGTTATAACAGGGGGAGCCACGAGCAGTACTTC. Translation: CASSYNRGSHEQYF.

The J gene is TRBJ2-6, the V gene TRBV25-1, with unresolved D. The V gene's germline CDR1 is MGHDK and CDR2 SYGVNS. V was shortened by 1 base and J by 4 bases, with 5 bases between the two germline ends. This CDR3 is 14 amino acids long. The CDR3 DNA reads TGTGCCAGCAGTGAATCCCTAGGGGCCAACGTCCTGACTTTC. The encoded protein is CASSESLGANVLTF.

CDR3 amino acids: CASSPGTSKNNEQFF. The CDR3, as DNA: TGTGCCAGCAGCCCAGGGACTAGCAAAAACAATGAGCAGTTCTTC. The rearrangement links TRBV7-6 to TRBJ2-1, with TRBD2 matching 9 bases. The trim removed 5 bases at V and 5 bases at J, leaving 7 bases unmatched. The CDR3 has 15 amino acids. Looked up from germline, CDR1 is SGHVS and CDR2 is FNYEAQ.

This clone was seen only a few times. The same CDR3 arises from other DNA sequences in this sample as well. The CDR3 is CASSVATGGYEQYF. Written as DNA, the CDR3 is TGTGCCAGCAGCGTAGCTACGGGAGGTTACGAGCAGTACTTC. The chain is built from TRBV9 and TRBJ2-7; 7 nucleotides agree with TRBD2. Germline V gene sequence: CDR1 SGDLS, CDR2 YYNGEE. V shed 0 bases and J 4 bases; nucleotides not matched to a gene: 4. CDR3 size: 14 residues. Filled out from reference TRBV9 and TRBJ2-7, the complete variable domain reads DSGVTQTPKHLITATGQRVTLRCSPRSGDLSVYWYQQSLDQGLQFLIQYYNGEERAKGNILERFSAQQFPDLHSELNLSSLELGDSALYFCASSVATGGYEQYFGPGTRLTVT.

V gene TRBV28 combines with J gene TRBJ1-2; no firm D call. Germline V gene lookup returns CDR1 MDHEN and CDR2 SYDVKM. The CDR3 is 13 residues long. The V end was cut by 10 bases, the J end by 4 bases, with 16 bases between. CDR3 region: CATVTGEGYGYTF. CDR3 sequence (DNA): TGTGCCACCGTCACGGGAGAGGGCTATGGCTACACCTTC.

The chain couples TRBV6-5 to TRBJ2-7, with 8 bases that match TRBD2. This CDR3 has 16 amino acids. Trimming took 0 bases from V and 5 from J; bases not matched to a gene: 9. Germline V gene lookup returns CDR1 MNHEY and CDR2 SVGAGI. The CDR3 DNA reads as TGTGCCAGCAGTTACTCGTACGCGGGAGGAGGCCACGAGCAGTACTTC. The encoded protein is CASSYSYAGGGHEQYF.

CDR3 DNA sequence: TGTGCCAGCAGCTTAACGGGAGGGCCTCTATACGAGCAGTACTTC. Translating it yields CASSLTGGPLYEQYF. The gene calls are TRBV7-2 and TRBJ2-7, with 8 bases fitting TRBD2. Germline CDR1 is SGHTA and CDR2 is FQGNSA. V shed 2 bases, J shed 4 bases, and the junction held 7 bases outside the gene matches. This CDR3 is 15 amino acids long.

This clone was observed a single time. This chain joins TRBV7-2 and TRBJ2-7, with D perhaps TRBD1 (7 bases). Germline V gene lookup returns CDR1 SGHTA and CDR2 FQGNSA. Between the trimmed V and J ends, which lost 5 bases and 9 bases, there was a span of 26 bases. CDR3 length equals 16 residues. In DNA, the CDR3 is TGTGCCAGCAGCCCTAACGCGGGACAGACAATTAGTCGGCAGTACTTC. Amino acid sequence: CASSPNAGQTISRQYF.

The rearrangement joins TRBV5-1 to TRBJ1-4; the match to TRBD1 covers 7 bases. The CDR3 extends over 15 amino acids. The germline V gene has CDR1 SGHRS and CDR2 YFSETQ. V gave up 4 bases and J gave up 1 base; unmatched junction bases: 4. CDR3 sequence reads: CASSVRQGTNEKLFF. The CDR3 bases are TGCGCCAGCAGCGTAAGACAGGGAACTAATGAAAAACTGTTTTTT.

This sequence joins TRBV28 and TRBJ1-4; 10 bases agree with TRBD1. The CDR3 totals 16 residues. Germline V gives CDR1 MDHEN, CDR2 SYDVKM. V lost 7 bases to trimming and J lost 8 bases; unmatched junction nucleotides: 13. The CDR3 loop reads CASNLDGTGVREKLFF. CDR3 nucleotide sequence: TGTGCCAGCAACCTAGATGGGACAGGGGTACGAGAAAAACTGTTTTTT.